This T cell receptor beta chain was observed in a study of T cell repertoires in cytomegalovirus infection (dated by TCRdb to the late 2010s). General notes on the study: Because public TCR beta signatures pointed to carriage of CMV infection together with the matching HLA type, the HLA type of each donor mattered for the analysis.

The study at large found these results: The ex vivo response was dominated by HLA-C-restricted CMV-specific TCR beta clonotypes, which also provided the single most frequent clonotype in two of eight donors. In both this cohort and an independent cohort of 300 to 450 donors, the cumulative frequency of public TCR beta family members distinguished carriers of CMV infection plus the relevant HLA type.

Sequencing took place on an Illumina HiSeq 1500. Starting from the raw public reads, TCRdb applied fastp trimming at Q25, assembled clones with MiXCR and retained in-frame beta chains. Every CDR3 protein is listed once, alongside the most common genes and DNA of its rows. This sample has hundreds of thousands of distinct CDR3 sequences in its table, and about 20% of those were observed once. In total, the top ten clones hold about 20% of the sample. From a lookup of the germline V gene (reference sequence), CDR1 and CDR2 are DFQATT and SNEGSKA. Counted from cysteine to phenylalanine, this CDR3 has 14 amino acids. Only CDR3 DNA is held: 42 bases, read in frame from base 1. Trimming at the junction amounts to 5 bases on V and 4 bases on J, and the germline ends lie 18 bases apart. This clonotype was recorded a few times. What antigen it recognizes has not been identified. No base quality information exists; no much larger clone differs at one position.

This receptor was obtained from a human donor in good health (CMV status not recorded). Some clones in this sample may be carry-over from other donors' samples. The sequencing input was CD8+ T cells from PBMCs. The chain employs TRBV20-1 and TRBJ2-7, with the D gene possibly TRBD1 or TRBD2, each one fitting 5 bases. The CDR3 corresponds to CSAEGTISPYEQYF. DNA sequence: TGCAGTGCTGAAGGGACCATCAGCCCTTACGAGCAGTACTTC.